This is a list of T cell receptor beta chains from one sample in a study of T cells in Graves' hyperthyroidism and ophthalmopathy. One entry per CDR3 protein results from TCRdb running MiXCR on the multiplex PCR reads. The top ten hold less than 10% of the sample, which has under 400,000 distinct CDR3 sequences, less than 15% seen once. Sequences were obtained from blood. Receptors were obtained from a woman under 30 with Graves' hyperthyroidism. The CDR3 runs from the conserved cysteine through the conserved F or W. Fields, in order: V gene, CDR3 length, J gene, D gene, clone size, CDR3 DNA, CDR3 protein. D genes are given only for firm matches. Part of the rows lack a size; the others show once, few, many or a class for expanded clones.

TRBV5-1	12	TRBJ2-5	NA	NA	TGCGCCAGCAGCGTAACACGGGAGACCCAGTACTTC	CASSVTRETQYF
TRBV24-1	17	TRBJ2-3	TRBD2	many	TGTGCCACCAGTGACCGACCGACTAGCGGGAGTACAGATACGCAGTATTTT	CATSDRPTSGSTDTQYF
TRBV4-1	14	TRBJ1-1	NA	many	TGCGCCAGCAGCCAAGTAATTATTACTTCTGAAGCTTTCTTT	CASSQVIITSEAFF
TRBV12-3/TRBV12-4	14	TRBJ1-3	NA	many	TGTGCCAGCAGCAGATCGACATCTGGAAACACCATATATTTT	CASSRSTSGNTIYF
TRBV4-2	17	TRBJ1-6	NA	NA	TGTGCCAGCAGCCAAGATACGCGGACGCTGCCGGCTGCACCCCTCCACTTT	CASSQDTRTLPAAPLHF
TRBV2	14	TRBJ2-2	NA	many	TGTGCCAGCTTGGTCCGACCGGACGTCGGGGAGCTGTTTTTT	CASLVRPDVGELFF
TRBV19	15	TRBJ2-1	TRBD1	NA	TGTGCCAGTAGTATATGGGACAGGGGATACAATGAGCAGTTCTTC	CASSIWDRGYNEQFF
TRBV5-1	15	TRBJ2-1	NA	many	TGCGCCAGCAGCTTGGCCCCCCAATTAGACAATGAGCAGTTCTTC	CASSLAPQLDNEQFF
TRBV27	14	TRBJ1-2	TRBD1	many	TGTGCCAGCAGTTTCCGGGCAGGGGGGAGTGGCTACACCTTC	CASSFRAGGSGYTF
TRBV28	15	TRBJ1-2	NA	many	TGTGCCAGCAGCCTCTCCGGAAAAATGGGGTATGGCTACACCTTC	CASSLSGKMGYGYTF
TRBV25-1	15	TRBJ1-2	TRBD1	NA	TGTGCCAGCAGTGAATACGACAGGGCATTCTATGGCTACACCTTC	CASSEYDRAFYGYTF
TRBV4-1	15	TRBJ2-5	NA	NA	TGCGCCAGCAGCCCACTCCGGGCCCTTATCGAGACCCAGTACTTC	CASSPLRALIETQYF
TRBV2	15	TRBJ1-4	NA	NA	TGTGCCAGCAGGTTTTTACGGGACGGCGATGAAAAACTGTTTTTT	CASRFLRDGDEKLFF
TRBV6-2/TRBV6-3	13	TRBJ1-1	NA	many	TGTGCCAGCAGTGTACCTTCCAACACTGAAGCTTTCTTT	CASSVPSNTEAFF
TRBV24-1	14	TRBJ1-5	NA	many	TGTGCCACCCTACCCGGGAAACCCGATCAGCCCCAGCATTTT	CATLPGKPDQPQHF
TRBV5-1	16	TRBJ1-2	TRBD1	many	TGCGCCAGCAGCTTGGGAGGGACAGGGAGCACGTATGGCTACACCTTC	CASSLGGTGSTYGYTF
TRBV6-2/TRBV6-3	19	TRBJ2-3	NA	many	TGTGCCAGCAGTTACCCGCCACAGAGGCCGGGTCTTCGCACAGATACGCAGTATTTT	CASSYPPQRPGLRTDTQYF
TRBV6-2/TRBV6-3	16	TRBJ2-5	TRBD2	many	TGTGCCAGCAGTTACGTCTCTAGCGGGCCCCAAGAGACCCAGTACTTC	CASSYVSSGPQETQYF
TRBV3-1	13	TRBJ2-2	NA	many	TGTGCCAGCAGCCAAGATAGACAGCGGGAGCTGTTTTTT	CASSQDRQRELFF
TRBV5-1	15	TRBJ2-6	NA	many	TGTGCCAGCAGTTTGGGGGTGTCCGGGGCCAACGTCCTGACTTTC	CASSLGVSGANVLTF
TRBV7-9	12	TRBJ2-7	NA	many	TGTGCCAGCAGCTTACAGGGAGGCGAGCAGTACTTC	CASSLQGGEQYF
TRBV20-1	13	TRBJ1-1	NA	many	TGCAGTGGGAAAGAGGTGGGGAACACTGAAGCTTTCTTT	CSGKEVGNTEAFF
TRBV19	14	TRBJ2-1	NA	few	TGTGCCAGTAGTATGAGGGGAGTTAACAATGGGCAGTTCTTC	CASSMRGVNNGQFF
TRBV20-1	13	TRBJ2-1	NA	many	TGCAGTGCAGGGGCGTCGGGAGACAATGAGCAGTTCTTC	CSAGASGDNEQFF
TRBV24-1	14	TRBJ1-6	NA	many	TGTGCCACCAGTGATCCGGGACCTAATTCACCCCTCCACTTT	CATSDPGPNSPLHF
TRBV28	16	TRBJ1-3	NA	few	TGTGCCAGCAGTTCCTCAGAGACAGTCTCTGGAAACACCATATATTTT	CASSSSETVSGNTIYF
TRBV27	10	TRBJ2-7	NA	NA	TGTGCCAGCAATATGCGCGAGCAGTACTTC	CASNMREQYF
TRBV27	14	TRBJ2-7	TRBD1	many	TGTGCCAGCACCCCCCGGACAGGGATGTACGAGCAGTACTTC	CASTPRTGMYEQYF
TRBV15	16	TRBJ1-3	NA	NA	TGTGCCACCAGCAGAGGGGTCGGGTACTCTGGAAACACCATATATTTT	CATSRGVGYSGNTIYF
TRBV5-5	14	TRBJ2-1	NA	many	TGTGCCAGCAGCTTGGCAAGAGTATCGACTGAGCAGTTCTTC	CASSLARVSTEQFF
TRBV7-9	12	TRBJ2-3	NA	many	TGTGCCAGCAGCCCAGATCCAGATACGCAGTATTTT	CASSPDPDTQYF
TRBV12-5	13	TRBJ2-2	NA	NA	TGTGCTAGTGGTCTTGGACAATCCGGGGAGCTGTTTTTT	CASGLGQSGELFF
TRBV4-1	15	TRBJ2-2	TRBD1	NA	TGCGCCAGCAGTCGGACAGGGCATAACACCGGGGAGCTGTTTTTT	CASSRTGHNTGELFF
TRBV19	16	TRBJ2-1	TRBD2	NA	TGTGCCAGTTCTAAGGGACTAGCGGGATCGGACAATGAGCAGTTCTTC	CASSKGLAGSDNEQFF
TRBV7-9	12	TRBJ2-1	NA	NA	TGTGCCAGCAGCCTAGCTGACAATGAGCGGTTCTTC	CASSLADNERFF
TRBV4-3	15	TRBJ1-4	NA	many	TGCGCCAGCAGCCAGCAGCCCGAAACTAATGAAAAACTGTTTTTT	CASSQQPETNEKLFF
TRBV20-1	12	TRBJ1-2	NA	NA	TGCAGTGCTAGTAGGGGGGAATATGGCTACACCTTC	CSASRGEYGYTF
TRBV20-1	14	TRBJ1-1	NA	NA	TGCAGTGCACCGACCCCGACAGGGAACACTGAAGCTTTCTTT	CSAPTPTGNTEAFF
TRBV20-1	13	TRBJ2-7	NA	many	TGCAGTGCCATAGGCCGATCCAGCTACGAGCAGTACTTC	CSAIGRSSYEQYF
TRBV6-1	12	TRBJ2-1	NA	few	TGTGCCAGCAGAAATCAAGCGGGCGAGCAGTTCTTC	CASRNQAGEQFF
TRBV4-1	17	TRBJ1-1	NA	NA	TGCGCCAGCAGCCAAGAAGAGACGTTGGGCCCGAACACTGAAGCTTTCTTT	CASSQEETLGPNTEAFF